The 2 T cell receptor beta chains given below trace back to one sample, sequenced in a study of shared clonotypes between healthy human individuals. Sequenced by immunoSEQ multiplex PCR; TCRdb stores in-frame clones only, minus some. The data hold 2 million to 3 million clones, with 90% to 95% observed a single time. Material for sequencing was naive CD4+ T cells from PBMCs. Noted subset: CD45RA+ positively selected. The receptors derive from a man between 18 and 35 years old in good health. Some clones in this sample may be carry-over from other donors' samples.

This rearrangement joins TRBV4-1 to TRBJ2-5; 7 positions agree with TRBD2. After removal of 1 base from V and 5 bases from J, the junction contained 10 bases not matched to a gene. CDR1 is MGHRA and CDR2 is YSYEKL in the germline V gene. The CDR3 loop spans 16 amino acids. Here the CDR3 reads CASSQVASGGLETQYF. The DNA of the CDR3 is TGCGCCAGCAGCCAAGTCGCATCGGGAGGATTGGAGACCCAGTACTTC.

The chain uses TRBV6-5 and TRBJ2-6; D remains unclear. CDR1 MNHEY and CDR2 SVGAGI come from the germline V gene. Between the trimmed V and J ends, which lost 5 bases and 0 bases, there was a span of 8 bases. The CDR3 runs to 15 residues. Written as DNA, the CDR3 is TGTGCCAGCAGTACCTTGAGCTCTGGGGCCAACGTCCTGACTTTC. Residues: CASSTLSSGANVLTF.